The clone carrying this TCR beta chain has ten or more counts. The target antigen is unknown. Full-length variable regions came from constant-region reverse primers plus semi-nested Nested Universal Primer A PCR. TCRdb passed the 5' RACE reads through MiXCR, listing each CDR3 protein once. The sample records over 50,000 distinct CDR3 sequences, 30% being singletons. Trimming at V came to 4 bases and at J to 4 bases, leaving 7 bases not matched to a gene. The CDR3 consists of 15 residues. Germline V lookup: CDR1 SGHTA, CDR2 FQGNSA. Study findings and constraints: The larger cohort examined one V-J beta rearrangement, not whole repertoires. The TCR gene usage of tumor memory CD4+ T cells clustered together with blood and lymph node memory CD4+ cells and with lymph node naive CD4+ cells.

The sequence came from a female donor with breast cancer. This sequence joins TRBV7-2 and TRBJ1-2, with 9 bases matching TRBD1. The sequenced material came from tumor-infiltrating naive CD4+ T cells sorted from the breast tumor. Subset here: naive CD4+ T cells, CD4+CD45RA+CD25-. CDR3 DNA sequence: TGTGCCAGCAGCTCTCAACAGGGGGCCCCCTATGGCTACACCTTC. Residues: CASSSQQGAPYGYTF.